The 24 T cell receptor beta chains presented below share a single source sample, sequenced in a study of T cell responses to AZD1222 COVID-19 vaccine. Clones were read by immunoSEQ multiplex PCR, and TCRdb kept only the in-frame ones, dropping some. The sample has about 68,000 clones, 70% to 90% seen once. The sequencing used peripheral blood, collected on day 0 of AZD1222 vaccination. Receptors were obtained from an adult in good health.

This chain joins TRBV20-1 and TRBJ2-1; D is ambiguous. This CDR3 is built from 13 residues. Germline CDR1 is DFQATT and CDR2 is SNEGSKA (reference sequence). Trimming left V 3 bases short and J 0 bases short, with 6 bases between. Here the CDR3 DNA reads TGCAGTGCTAGTAATTCCTCCTACAATGAGCAGTTCTTC. Amino acids: CSASNSSYNEQFF.

The rearrangement uses TRBV7-8 and TRBJ2-3; 10 bases match TRBD2. Germline loops: CDR1 SGHVS, CDR2 FQNEAQ. The length of the CDR3 is 14 residues. V gave up 5 bases and J gave up 7 bases; unmatched junction bases: 6. The CDR3 coding sequence is TGTGCCAGCAGCCTAGGACTAGCGGATAATACGCAGTATTTT. Its protein product is CASSLGLADNTQYF.

This chain joins TRBV10-3 and TRBJ2-1, with TRBD2 matching 7 bases. V trimming: 10 bases; J trimming: 13 bases; junction bases outside the gene matches: 10. CDR3 length: 11 residues. The germline V gene has CDR1 ENHRY and CDR2 SYGVKD. The CDR3 here is CATRGGLGQFF. CDR3 bases: TGTGCCACCCGGGGAGGGCTCGGTCAGTTCTTC.

The rearrangement links TRBV6-5 to TRBJ2-7; TRBD1 matches at 10 bases. The CDR3 has 14 amino acids. The germline V gene has CDR1 MNHEY and CDR2 SVGAGI. V lost 6 bases to trimming and J lost 4 bases; unmatched junction nucleotides: 6. CDR3 sequence reads: CASSRGDRGYEQYF. DNA of the CDR3: TGTGCCAGCAGCCGAGGGGACAGGGGATACGAGCAGTACTTC.

This chain uses TRBV27 with TRBJ2-7, with TRBD1 identical over 9 bases. The junction had 5 bases not matched to a gene; V was cut back by 10 bases and J by 4 bases. Per the germline V gene, CDR1 is MNHEY and CDR2 is SMNVEV (reference sequence). There are 12 residues in the CDR3. This CDR3 reads CATRDRAYEQYF. The CDR3 coding sequence is TGTGCCACAAGGGACAGGGCGTACGAGCAGTACTTC.

This clone was observed a single time. The chain carries TRBV29-1 and TRBJ2-7; a possible D gene is TRBD1 (7 bases). V lost 1 base, J lost 2 bases, and 12 bases lay in between. CDR1 is SQVTM and CDR2 is ANQGSEA in the germline V gene. The CDR3 contains 14 residues. The CDR3 spells CSVEGGTETYEQYF. CDR3 coding DNA: TGCAGCGTTGAAGGCGGGACAGAAACCTACGAGCAGTACTTC.

This rearrangement joins TRBV5-1 to TRBJ1-6; D remains unclear. Deletions cut 0 bases from V and 10 bases from J, with 14 bases between. The CDR3 consists of 15 residues. Per germline, CDR1 SGHRS and CDR2 YFSETQ. The DNA for the CDR3 is TGCGCCAGCAGCTTGGTCCTGAGATCCGACTCACCCCTCCACTTT. Residues: CASSLVLRSDSPLHF.

This sequence joins TRBV7-8 and TRBJ1-5; D call uncertain. Trimming pared 5 bases from V and 5 bases from J, leaving 10 bases between. Per the germline V gene, CDR1 is SGHVS and CDR2 is FQNEAQ. The CDR3 is 13 residues long. CDR3 residues: CASSSQEYQPQHF. The CDR3 nucleotides are TGTGCCAGCAGCAGCCAGGAATATCAGCCCCAGCATTTT.

The chain has TRBV3-1 (or the pseudogene TRBV3-2) and TRBJ1-1; D unclear. V lost 0 bases, J lost 0 bases, and 14 bases lay in between. There are 17 residues in the CDR3. Germline CDR1 and CDR2: LGHDT and YNNKEL (reference sequence). The CDR3 bases are TGTGCCAGCAGCCAAGATCCCCGTAAGGACTTGAACACTGAAGCTTTCTTT. It yields the protein CASSQDPRKDLNTEAFF.

The gene calls are TRBV10-1 and TRBJ1-2, with TRBD1 as a possible D gene (6 bases). The germline V gene has CDR1 WNHNN and CDR2 SYGVQD (reference sequence). There are 14 residues in the CDR3. Trimming pared 4 bases from V and 4 bases from J, leaving 13 bases between. The CDR3 region is CASSGGTGSYGYTF. For the CDR3, the DNA is TGCGCCAGCAGTGGGGGAACAGGGTCCTATGGCTACACCTTC.

In DNA, the CDR3 is TGTGCCAGCAACGCGTACCAGCCGATTAACTATGGCTACACCTTC. It encodes CASNAYQPINYGYTF. The chain recombines TRBV7-2 with TRBJ1-2, with D hard to call. The germline gives CDR1 SGHTA, CDR2 FQGNSA. The CDR3 sequence is 15 residues long. Trimming took 7 bases from V and 1 from J, leaving 16 bases between them.

The chain joins TRBV18 to TRBJ2-5; perhaps TRBD1 as D (6 bases). Trimming stripped 0 bases from V and 3 bases from J, with 11 bases between. Germline V gene data show CDR1 as KGHSH and CDR2 as LQKENI. The CDR3 sequence is 15 residues long. The CDR3 loop reads CASSPPIGTKETQYF. CDR3 DNA: TGTGCCAGCTCACCACCGATCGGGACAAAAGAGACCCAGTACTTC.

In DNA form, the CDR3 reads TGTGCCACCAGTGATTTTGGAGGGTCCTACAATGAGCAGTTCTTC. This encodes CATSDFGGSYNEQFF. The chain joins TRBV24-1 to TRBJ2-1; D might be TRBD2 (6 bases). Germline V gene data show CDR1 as KGHDR and CDR2 as SFDVKD. The CDR3 is 15 amino acids. Trimming took off 1 base at V and 1 base at J, with 7 bases between the two ends.

The rearrangement links TRBV7-8 to TRBJ2-7; 10 bases align to TRBD1. The CDR3 is 16 amino acids. CDR1 is SGHVS, CDR2 FQNEAQ, per germline. The ends lost 1 base at V and 2 bases at J; junction bases unmatched: 5. CDR3 coding DNA: TGTGCCAGCAGCTTAGGGACCGGGACAGGGGCCTACGAGCAGTACTTC. It translates to CASSLGTGTGAYEQYF.

The gene calls are TRBV11-2 and TRBJ2-3, with D unresolved. This CDR3 has 15 residues. In germline, CDR1 is SGHAT, CDR2 FQNNGV. The V end lost 5 bases, the J end lost 2 bases, and 14 bases lay between the germline ends. In nucleotides, the CDR3 is TGTGCCAGCAGCGCCTGGCGGCTGAACACAGATACGCAGTATTTT. This translates into CASSAWRLNTDTQYF.

The chain links TRBV4-1 to TRBJ1-3, with D uncertain. There are 16 residues in the CDR3. With 4 bases removed from V and 2 bases from J, the gap between germline ends came to 15 bases. Germline V gene sequence: CDR1 MGHRA, CDR2 YSYEKL. The CDR3 here is CASSLQDVSAGNTIYF. The CDR3 DNA sequence: TGCGCCAGCAGCCTCCAGGACGTCAGCGCTGGAAACACCATATATTTT.

V is TRBV7-9 and J is TRBJ1-1; D not resolved. CDR1 and CDR2 (germline): SEHNR, FQNEAQ (reference sequence). Trimming left V 1 base short and J 3 bases short, with 6 bases between. The CDR3 totals 13 residues. The CDR3 DNA is TGTGCCAGCAGCTTAGATACGGACACTGAAGCTTTCTTT. It encodes CASSLDTDTEAFF. The full variable domain, its missing parts supplied by reference TRBV7-9 and TRBJ1-1, is DTGVSQNPRHKITKRGQNVTFRCDPISEHNRLYWYRQTLGQGPEFLTYFQNEAQLEKSRLLSDRFSAERPKGSFSTLEIQRTEQGDSAMYLCASSLDTDTEAFFGQGTRLTVV.

For the CDR3, the DNA is TGTGCCAGCAGCCCGAACAGGGGAGAACCAACTAATGAAAAACTGTTTTTT. It specifies CASSPNRGEPTNEKLFF. The V and J genes are TRBV7-9 and TRBJ1-4, with 7 bases identical to TRBD1. In germline, CDR1 is SEHNR, CDR2 FQNEAQ (reference sequence). This CDR3 region has 17 residues. With V trimmed by 5 bases and J by 0 bases, 9 bases remained unmatched.

CDR3 bases: TGTGCCAGCACCCAGCGGGCAGCGGGAGGGGGTACGCAGTATTTT. This encodes CASTQRAAGGGTQYF. The V call is TRBV19, the J call TRBJ2-3; TRBD2 matches at 10 bases. V trimming: 9 bases; J trimming: 8 bases; junction bases outside the gene matches: 14. This CDR3 region has 15 residues. Looked up from germline, CDR1 is LNHDA and CDR2 is SQIVND (reference sequence).

This clone was found once. The V call is TRBV19, the J call TRBJ1-6, with 7 bases that match TRBD1. The trim removed 9 bases at V and 0 bases at J, leaving 5 bases unmatched. This CDR3 spans 15 amino acids. Per the germline V gene, CDR1 is LNHDA and CDR2 is SQIVND (reference sequence). This CDR3 reads CASRDRDSYNSPLHF. The CDR3 coding sequence is TGTGCCAGCCGGGACAGAGACTCCTATAATTCACCCCTCCACTTT.

This clone was seen just once. The rearrangement uses TRBV5-1 and TRBJ2-7, with D perhaps being TRBD1 or TRBD2 (5 bases each). Germline V gene sequence: CDR1 SGHRS, CDR2 YFSETQ. This CDR3 contains 15 residues. Trimming removed 1 base at V and 2 bases at J, with 13 bases between. The DNA for the CDR3 is TGCGCCAGCAGCTTGTTGTCGGGACCGACCTACGAGCAGTACTTC. It yields the protein CASSLLSGPTYEQYF.

J is TRBJ1-6 and V is TRBV19; D may be TRBD1 (5 bases). Germline-derived CDR1 and CDR2 are LNHDA and SQIVND (reference sequence). The CDR3 consists of 14 residues. Trimming pared 1 base from V and 7 bases from J, leaving 8 bases between. Here the CDR3 reads CASSIAGTNSPLHF. The CDR3 DNA is TGTGCCAGTAGTATAGCCGGGACGAATTCACCCCTCCACTTT.

The V and J genes are TRBV6-7 and TRBJ1-4, with D possibly being TRBD1 (6 bases). TRBV6-7 is assigned to the ORF class and has an uncertain function. This CDR3 contains 17 residues. The V end was cut by 4 bases, the J end by 6 bases, with 21 bases between. The CDR3 loop reads CASSCSLLGGADEKLFF. The CDR3 nucleotides are TGTGCCAGCAGTTGCAGCCTCCTTGGGGGGGCTGATGAAAAACTGTTTTTT.

V and J are TRBV6-1 and TRBJ1-2; D is unresolved. This CDR3 is built from 17 residues. Germline loops: CDR1 MNHNS, CDR2 SASEGT. Trimming shortened V by 3 bases and J by 4 bases, and 21 bases separated the two germline ends. The CDR3 protein is CASSDRAPGPLLYGYTF. The CDR3 region has the DNA TGTGCCAGCAGTGATAGGGCCCCGGGCCCTCTACTCTATGGCTACACCTTC.